The rows below give T cell receptor beta chains drawn from one sample of a study of PD-L1 blockade in urothelial cancer. Profiled with immunoSEQ multiplex PCR; TCRdb holds only in-frame clones, not every one. This repertoire shows about 30,000 clones, 80% to 90% found once; its top ten account for 6.5% to 8%. The starting material was PBMCs, obtained around atezolizumab (anti-PD-L1) treatment. The receptors derive from an elderly man with urothelial cancer. Both conserved end residues are part of each CDR3. The D gene is left open where the match is weak.

v_gene	j_gene	d_gene	CDR3aa
TRBV5-1	TRBJ2-7	NA	CASSLLTSSEQYF
TRBV7-9	TRBJ2-3	NA	CASSLTGLRGTDTQYF
TRBV10-3	TRBJ1-1	NA	CAISESWRGTEAFF
TRBV11-2	TRBJ2-2	TRBD2	CASSFSGRPSSTGELFF
TRBV6-5	TRBJ2-7	NA	CASSPQSRAYEQYF
TRBV6-5	TRBJ2-7	NA	CASSLTGGSYEQYF
TRBV29-1	TRBJ2-5	NA	CSVKRAGPETQYF
TRBV5-1	TRBJ2-1	NA	CASSLAVLADHNEQFF
TRBV2	TRBJ1-5	NA	CASSIRAASNQPQHF
TRBV5-1	TRBJ2-1	TRBD2	CASSLSGIAGVEQFF
TRBV6-1	TRBJ2-7	TRBD1	CASRRGLTGRYEQYF
TRBV15	TRBJ2-1	NA	CATSRPMGGNEQFF
TRBV30	TRBJ1-5	TRBD1	CAWRTGTGAHQPQHF
TRBV18	TRBJ1-5	NA	CASSADLNQPQHF
TRBV5-5	TRBJ1-2	TRBD1	CASSLGQGFFGYTF
TRBV18	NA	TRBD2	CASSPSSGRGIEQYF